The present entry profiles one T cell receptor (beta chain) with its context. Its antigen is not identified. One end of the junction does not line up with germline, which may come from a read error. The CDR3 consists of 13 residues. CDR1 is SEHNR, CDR2 FQNEAQ, per germline (reference sequence). These data are taken from a study of tumor-infiltrating lymphocytes in primary liver carcinoma. Notes on the study in general: Present in all five tumor regions were only about 8-25% of the top clones.

The researchers produced TCR beta cDNA from around 0.5 ug total RNA with a constant-region primer. Slightly modified ARM-PCR served as the procedure for the TCR beta libraries. These libraries came from three rounds of nested multiplex PCR. TRBV1-TRBV30 forward and Cbeta reverse primers drove the first two roughly 11-cycle rounds. Using its own MiXCR run on the multiplex PCR reads, TCRdb lists one record per CDR3 protein. The sample holds about 74,000 distinct CDR3 sequences; over 60% are singletons and the top ten take 28%. It was from about 19-30 mg of unsorted bulk tissue that RNA and DNA were co-extracted. All patients had surgically resected primary liver carcinoma. Over 80% of the cells in every tumor sample were viable tumor cells.

The sequenced sample consisted of liver tumor tissue from sampling region 4. Documented subset: tumor region T4, right-lateral pole. The J gene is TRBJ2-3, the V gene TRBV7-9; possibly TRBD1 for D (6 bases). The clonotype comes from a man in his forties with primary liver carcinoma and hepatitis B virus infection. CDR3 nucleotides: TGTGTCAGCAGCCGACTCCTCCCAGGGGAGCAGTATTTT. Protein: CVSSRLLPGEQYF.